The clone carrying this TCR beta chain came up a few times. The data were obtained in a study of cytomegalovirus exposure and HLA in healthy donors. Each of the donors was a healthy bone marrow donor. Amplification used 60 Vbeta primers and 13 Jbeta primers. Sequenced by immunoSEQ multiplex PCR; TCRdb stores in-frame clones only, minus some. This sample has roughly 130,000 clones, with around 80% found just once. This receptor was taken from a man aged 30 to 45 in good health and CMV-seronegative. Sequencing was carried out using PBMCs.

The CDR3 coding sequence is TGTGCCAGCAGTTCAAATATAGCAGGGCTCGAGCAGTACTTC. This encodes CASSSNIAGLEQYF. J is TRBJ2-7 and V is TRBV6-5; weak D call: TRBD1 (5 bases). CDR1 and CDR2 from the germline V gene are MNHEY and SVGAGI. The CDR3 totals 14 residues. Trimming stripped 4 bases from V and 6 bases from J, with 16 bases between.